The 5 T cell receptor beta chains given below trace back to one sample, sequenced in a study of control samples from healthy donors and cancer patients. Only in-frame clones appear in the TCRdb table, and some are missing; sequencing was by immunoSEQ multiplex PCR. The data hold 100,000 to 150,000 clones, with 87% observed a single time. Input material: blood. The receptors were gathered from a man between 18 and 35 years old in good health.

The chain recombines TRBV7-3 with TRBJ2-7, with TRBD2 matching 10 bases. Germline-derived CDR1 and CDR2 are SGHTA and FQGTGA. This CDR3 has 14 residues. The ends lost 4 bases at V and 6 bases at J; junction bases unmatched: 6. The CDR3 DNA is TGTGCCAGCAGCTGGACTAGCGGTGCCCCCGAGCAGTACTTC. This translates into CASSWTSGAPEQYF.

The rearrangement joins TRBV25-1 to TRBJ2-7, with no clear D. The germline gives CDR1 MGHDK, CDR2 SYGVNS. V was pared by 6 bases and J by 0 bases, with 18 bases between. The CDR3 runs to 16 residues. The DNA of the CDR3 is TGTGCCAGCAGCCCCCTCGGGCAGGTTCTCTCCTACGAGCAGTACTTC. Translation: CASSPLGQVLSYEQYF.

The chain employs TRBV7-2 and TRBJ1-1, with 10 nucleotides matching TRBD1. CDR1 is SGHTA and CDR2 is FQGNSA in the germline V gene. The CDR3 extends over 15 amino acids. J was trimmed by 5 bases and V by 0 bases; bases with no gene match: 3. The CDR3 region is CASSLARGQGTEAFF. CDR3 coding DNA: TGTGCCAGCAGCTTAGCGAGGGGACAGGGGACTGAAGCTTTCTTT.

The CDR3 is CASTPDSQRSYGYTF. DNA for the CDR3: TGTGCCAGCACCCCGGACAGCCAGAGGTCCTATGGCTACACCTTC. The chain carries TRBV6-5 and TRBJ1-2; D might be TRBD1 (6 bases). The CDR3 covers 15 residues. Trimming shortened V by 7 bases and J by 4 bases, and 19 bases separated the two germline ends. The germline V gene has CDR1 MNHEY and CDR2 SVGAGI.

The gene calls are TRBV6-5 and TRBJ2-2; D is undetermined. CDR3 length: 12 amino acids. The V end was cut by 7 bases, the J end by 3 bases, with 6 bases between. CDR1 MNHEY and CDR2 SVGAGI come from the germline V gene. CDR3 region: CASTRDTGELFF. CDR3 bases: TGTGCCAGCACCCGGGACACCGGGGAGCTGTTTTTT.